Presented here are 27 T cell receptor beta chains from one specimen sequenced in a study of OX40 agonist ivuxolimab in advanced cancers. Sequencing used immunoSEQ multiplex PCR; TCRdb keeps in-frame clones, though not all of them. The repertoire holds approximately 58,000 clones, with about 85% as singletons. The sequencing used CD4+ or CD8+ T cells sorted from blood, collected in a trial of the OX40 agonist ivuxolimab. Receptors were obtained from an adult with an advanced solid tumor such as melanoma, head and neck, liver or kidney cancer.

This clone was observed a handful of times. This chain connects TRBV28 to TRBJ2-7; 12 nucleotides line up with TRBD2. J was trimmed by 5 bases and V by 5 bases; bases with no gene match: 1. Germline values: CDR1 MDHEN, CDR2 SYDVKM. The CDR3 consists of 13 residues. The CDR3 coding sequence is TGTGCCAGCAGTCTAGCGGGAGGGGACGAGCAGTACTTC. It encodes CASSLAGGDEQYF.

This chain uses TRBV5-1 with TRBJ2-1, with D possibly TRBD2 on 6 matching bases. Trimming left V 2 bases short and J 4 bases short, with 13 bases between. The CDR3 spans 15 residues. Germline V gene data show CDR1 as SGHRS and CDR2 as YFSETQ. CDR3 DNA sequence: TGCGCCAGCAGCTTAGACCTAGCGAGTTACAATGAGCAGTTCTTC. Translation: CASSLDLASYNEQFF.

The table lists this clone with a count of one. V and J are TRBV6-6 and TRBJ1-2, with D unresolved. With 0 bases removed from V and 4 bases from J, the gap between germline ends came to 12 bases. The CDR3 spans 15 residues. Germline assignment: CDR1 MNHNY and CDR2 SVGAGI (reference sequence). CDR3 in amino acids: CASSYSAGEGYGYTF. CDR3 coding DNA: TGTGCCAGCAGTTACTCCGCGGGTGAAGGCTATGGCTACACCTTC.

The gene calls are TRBV30 and TRBJ2-7, with TRBD2 matching 10 bases. Germline V lookup: CDR1 GTSNPN, CDR2 SVGIG (reference sequence). J gave up 3 bases and V 7 bases, and 3 bases lay outside the gene matches. The CDR3 is 12 amino acids. For the CDR3, the DNA is TGTGCCTTGGCTAGCGGGGGCTACGAGCAGTACTTC. Translation gives CALASGGYEQYF.

The chain joins TRBV6-6 to TRBJ1-5; D is perhaps TRBD1 (6 bases). Germline V lookup: CDR1 MNHNY, CDR2 SVGAGI (reference sequence). This CDR3 has 13 amino acids. The ends were cut back, 1 base at V and 11 bases at J, with 12 bases in the middle. The CDR3 bases are TGTGCCAGCAGTTACTTCGTCAGGGGCACCCAGCATTTT. This sequence encodes CASSYFVRGTQHF.

The chain is built from TRBV7-9 and TRBJ2-1; TRBD1 aligns across 7 bases. After removal of 1 base from V and 0 bases from J, the junction contained 3 bases not matched to a gene. Germline CDR1 is SEHNR and CDR2 is FQNEAQ (reference sequence). CDR3 size: 16 residues. The CDR3 loop is CASSLGQGISYNEQFF. The CDR3, as DNA: TGTGCCAGCAGCTTAGGACAGGGTATCTCCTACAATGAGCAGTTCTTC.

V gene TRBV30 combines with J gene TRBJ1-2, with D perhaps TRBD1 (5 bases). The CDR3 has 12 amino acids. Germline V gene sequence: CDR1 GTSNPN, CDR2 SVGIG (reference sequence). The V and J ends lost 2 bases and 4 bases respectively, with 8 bases between them. The CDR3 loop is CAWSPGPYGYTF. CDR3 coding DNA: TGTGCCTGGAGTCCGGGACCCTATGGCTACACCTTC.

V and J are TRBV4-1 and TRBJ2-3; 12 nucleotides align to TRBD2. The germline gives CDR1 MGHRA, CDR2 YSYEKL. The CDR3 consists of 18 residues. V was pared by 2 bases and J by 2 bases, with 8 bases of the junction left unmatched. The CDR3 region is CASSQSALAGGLTDTQYF. The CDR3 bases are TGCGCCAGCAGCCAAAGTGCTCTAGCGGGGGGGCTCACAGATACGCAGTATTTT.

This chain joins TRBV5-1 and TRBJ2-3; tentative D call: TRBD2 (5 bases). V lost 3 bases and J lost 2, with 16 bases in between. In germline, CDR1 is SGHRS, CDR2 YFSETQ. The CDR3 loop spans 16 amino acids. The CDR3 loop is CASSSRTGGATDTQYF. In DNA, the CDR3 is TGCGCCAGCAGCTCAAGGACTGGAGGAGCCACAGATACGCAGTATTTT.

This clone has just one count. The J gene is TRBJ2-5, the V gene TRBV7-8, with 9 bases lining up with TRBD2. The J call is in doubt because the DNA end fits TRBJ2-7 better. The CDR3 sequence is 15 residues long. Germline loops: CDR1 SGHVS, CDR2 FQNEAQ. CDR3 bases: TGTGCCAGCAGCTTAGTGGCGGGAGGGCCCCACGAGCAGTACTTC. As protein: CASSLVAGGPHEQYF.

CDR3 residues: CASSIFRTSGRNSSTDTQYF. The DNA for the CDR3 is TGTGCCAGTAGTATTTTCCGGACTAGCGGGAGAAACAGTAGCACAGATACGCAGTATTTT. The V call is TRBV19, the J call TRBJ2-3; the match to TRBD2 covers 13 bases. V lost 3 bases to trimming and J lost 0 bases; unmatched junction nucleotides: 12. Germline values: CDR1 LNHDA, CDR2 SQIVND (reference sequence). This CDR3 is built from 20 residues. The full variable domain, completed using reference TRBV19 and TRBJ2-3, is DGGITQSPKYLFRKEGQNVTLSCEQNLNHDAMYWYRQDPGQGLRLIYYSQIVNDFQKGDIAEGYSVSREKKESFPLTVTSAQKNPTAFYLCASSIFRTSGRNSSTDTQYFGPGTRLTVL.

The genes are TRBV27 and TRBJ2-7; D remains ambiguous. Germline V gives CDR1 MNHEY, CDR2 SMNVEV (reference sequence). The V gene lost 1 base and the J gene lost 3 bases, with 13 bases spanning the gap. There are 15 residues in the CDR3. CDR3: CASSLYPQLDYEQYF. The CDR3 DNA is TGTGCCAGCAGTTTATATCCACAATTGGACTACGAGCAGTACTTC.

The chain carries TRBV9 and TRBJ1-2; 8 bases line up with TRBD1. The CDR3 is 16 residues long. The junction had 8 bases not matched to a gene; V was cut back by 0 bases and J by 4 bases. Germline loops: CDR1 SGDLS, CDR2 YYNGEE. CDR3 loop: CASSVEGPGGVYGYTF. The DNA for the CDR3 is TGTGCCAGCAGCGTAGAGGGACCAGGGGGCGTCTATGGCTACACCTTC.

The rearrangement links TRBV6-6 to TRBJ1-1, with 8 bases that match TRBD1. J lost 4 bases, V lost 5 bases, and 6 bases had no gene match. This CDR3 contains 14 residues. Germline V gene lookup returns CDR1 MNHNY and CDR2 SVGAGI (reference sequence). Here the CDR3 reads CASSPDREGTEAFF. The CDR3 nucleotides are TGTGCCAGCAGTCCGGACAGGGAGGGCACTGAAGCTTTCTTT.

This clone was seen a few times. The gene calls are TRBV18 and TRBJ2-5; 7 bases fit TRBD1. The CDR3 has 14 amino acids. The germline V gene encodes CDR1 KGHSH and CDR2 LQKENI. V shed 2 bases and J 2 bases; nucleotides not matched to a gene: 2. The CDR3 region is CASSPTTGQETQYF. DNA of the CDR3: TGTGCCAGCTCACCAACGACAGGGCAAGAGACCCAGTACTTC.

The CDR3: CAWSPPIASVIYNEQFF. The CDR3 nucleotides are TGTGCCTGGAGTCCTCCGATAGCGAGCGTGATCTACAATGAGCAGTTCTTC. This chain uses TRBV30 with TRBJ2-1; possibly TRBD2 for D (5 bases). V was trimmed by 2 bases and J by 3 bases, leaving 20 bases between them. The germline V gene encodes CDR1 GTSNPN and CDR2 SVGIG (reference sequence). CDR3 length equals 17 residues.

The chain recombines TRBV14 with TRBJ2-2, with 11 bases matching TRBD2. The J segment lost 0 bases and the V segment lost 5 bases, leaving 11 bases of the junction unmatched. The CDR3 is 19 residues long. Germline CDR1 is SGHDN and CDR2 is FVKESK. The CDR3 bases are TGTGCCAGCAGCTTACGAACCGGGACTAGCGGATCGAACACCGGGGAGCTGTTTTTT. This encodes CASSLRTGTSGSNTGELFF.

V gene TRBV6-6 combines with J gene TRBJ1-5; no clear D. CDR3 length: 14 amino acids. Germline V gene sequence: CDR1 MNHNY, CDR2 SVGAGI (reference sequence). Deletions cut 0 bases from V and 4 bases from J, with 7 bases between. DNA of the CDR3: TGTGCCAGCAGTTACTCGGGGAATAATCAGCCCCAGCATTTT. Protein sequence: CASSYSGNNQPQHF.

The V gene is TRBV7-8, the J gene TRBJ2-1, with TRBD2 matching 14 bases. The germline V gene encodes CDR1 SGHVS and CDR2 FQNEAQ. Trimming at V came to 5 bases and at J to 5 bases, leaving 8 bases not matched to a gene. This CDR3 region has 17 residues. CDR3 sequence reads: CASSPVGLAGGHNEQFF. The DNA of the CDR3 is TGTGCCAGCAGCCCGGTCGGACTAGCGGGAGGCCACAATGAGCAGTTCTTC.

The chain couples TRBV5-1 to TRBJ2-3, with 8 bases fitting TRBD2. There are 14 residues in the CDR3. Germline lookup yields CDR1 SGHRS and CDR2 YFSETQ. Trimming took 3 bases from V and 4 from J; bases not matched to a gene: 4. CDR3 sequence reads: CASSSGLVSDTQYF. CDR3 nucleotides: TGCGCCAGCAGCTCGGGACTAGTGTCAGATACGCAGTATTTT.

Note on this clone: A read error may produce the germline difference seen at one junction end. The V call is TRBV5-4, the J call TRBJ1-2; 7 nucleotides line up with TRBD1. Germline loops: CDR1 SGHNT, CDR2 YYREEE (reference sequence). The CDR3 runs to 15 residues. The CDR3 is CAGSQGQEIYYGYTF. The DNA of the CDR3 is TGTGCCGGCAGCCAAGGACAGGAGATTTACTATGGCTACACCTTC.

The chain couples TRBV11-3 to TRBJ1-2; tentatively, D is TRBD1 (5 bases). The CDR3 sequence is 13 residues long. Trimming stripped 5 bases from V and 7 bases from J, with 14 bases between. Germline V CDR1 and CDR2: SGHNT, YENEEA. DNA for the CDR3: TGTGCCAGCAGCAGACTGGTGGGGGTTGGCTACACCTTC. Encoded protein: CASSRLVGVGYTF.

This clone has only one observation. The chain has TRBV7-3 and TRBJ2-6; TRBD1 matches at 8 bases. The J segment lost 0 bases and the V segment lost 5 bases, leaving 6 bases of the junction unmatched. Germline lookup yields CDR1 SGHTA and CDR2 FQGTGA. The CDR3 totals 17 residues. The CDR3 coding sequence is TGTGCCAGCAGCCTACAGGGGGTGGGCTCTGGGGCCAACGTCCTGACTTTC. Protein: CASSLQGVGSGANVLTF.

CDR3 residues: CASSVGVGRGMNTEAFF. The DNA of the CDR3 is TGTGCCAGCAGCGTAGGGGTCGGGAGGGGCATGAACACTGAAGCTTTCTTT. The chain joins TRBV9 to TRBJ1-1; D is possibly TRBD1 (5 bases). CDR1 is SGDLS, CDR2 YYNGEE, per germline. With 0 bases removed from V and 0 bases from J, the gap between germline ends came to 15 bases. The CDR3 runs to 17 residues.

This clone was counted once. This chain uses TRBV5-4 with TRBJ2-7; 7 nucleotides line up with TRBD2. The germline gives CDR1 SGHNT, CDR2 YYREEE (reference sequence). V shed 6 bases and J 1 base; nucleotides not matched to a gene: 10. CDR3 size: 15 residues. DNA of the CDR3: TGTGCCAGCAACTCTTTGGGGGAGGGTTCCTACGAGCAGTACTTC. Translated: CASNSLGEGSYEQYF.

The chain couples TRBV19 to TRBJ1-1, with 7 bases identical to TRBD1. The J segment lost 6 bases and the V segment lost 1 base, leaving 5 bases of the junction unmatched. Germline V gene sequence: CDR1 LNHDA, CDR2 SQIVND (reference sequence). The CDR3 covers 14 residues. The CDR3 DNA follows: TGTGCCAGTAGTATAGTCGACAGGGCCCCTGAAGCTTTCTTT. It is translated as CASSIVDRAPEAFF. The full variable domain, its missing parts supplied by reference TRBV19 and TRBJ1-1, is DGGITQSPKYLFRKEGQNVTLSCEQNLNHDAMYWYRQDPGQGLRLIYYSQIVNDFQKGDIAEGYSVSREKKESFPLTVTSAQKNPTAFYLCASSIVDRAPEAFFGQGTRLTVV.

V and J are TRBV11-2 and TRBJ2-7; D is perhaps TRBD1 or TRBD2 (5 bases each). V dropped 5 bases and J dropped 6 bases, with 20 bases sitting between them. The V gene's germline CDR1 is SGHAT and CDR2 FQNNGV. CDR3 length: 15 residues. The CDR3, as DNA: TGTGCCAGCAGCCGTACAGGCCTCACGGACTCCGAGCAGTACTTC. Translation: CASSRTGLTDSEQYF.